A single sample is the source of the 29 T cell receptor beta chains below, sequenced in a study of CD8 T cells in ankylosing spondylitis. Each CDR3 protein is one row after TCRdb ran MiXCR on the 5' RACE reads. The sample carries about 39,000 distinct CDR3 sequences, approximately 10% recorded once. Sequenced: blood, either unsorted or a sorted T cell fraction (not recorded which). These receptors all come from a male donor with ankylosing spondylitis or in good health (not recorded which).

The table lists this clonotype with many counts. This chain joins TRBV6-1 and TRBJ1-5, with D uncertain. Between the trimmed V and J ends, which lost 6 bases and 4 bases, there was a span of 13 bases. This CDR3 spans 14 amino acids. Germline V gene lookup returns CDR1 MNHNS and CDR2 SASEGT. The CDR3 loop is CASSAGLVNQPQHF. The CDR3 DNA is TGTGCCAGCAGCGCCGGACTGGTGAATCAGCCCCAGCATTTT.

This clonotype was counted ten times or more. The rearrangement uses TRBV2 and TRBJ1-1; no clear D gene. The V gene lost 6 bases and the J gene lost 10 bases, with 12 bases spanning the gap. CDR1 and CDR2 from the germline V gene are SNHLY and FYNNEI. The CDR3 is made up of 11 amino acids. CDR3 loop: CASRGNGGAFF. CDR3 in DNA: TGTGCCAGCAGAGGGAACGGCGGAGCTTTCTTT.

This clonotype was observed a few times. The junction departs from the called germline gene at one end, perhaps through a read error. V and J are TRBV10-3 and TRBJ2-7, with 8 bases fitting TRBD1. In germline, CDR1 is ENHRY, CDR2 SYGVKD. This CDR3 has 18 residues. The CDR3 DNA reads TGTGCCTTCAGTTTAGTGGGGCTTGGACAGGGCCATTCCTACGAGCAGTACTTC. It translates to CAFSLVGLGQGHSYEQYF.

This clonotype has ten or more counts. The rearrangement joins TRBV29-1 to TRBJ2-7; TRBD1 agrees at 9 bases. In germline, CDR1 is SQVTM, CDR2 ANQGSEA. V lost 7 bases and J lost 1; bases outside the gene matches: 11. The CDR3 spans 15 residues. The CDR3 here is CSAALGQGTSYEQYF. As DNA, the CDR3 is TGCAGCGCTGCTTTGGGACAGGGTACTTCCTACGAGCAGTACTTC.

The chain combines TRBV3-1 with TRBJ2-7; perhaps D is TRBD1 or TRBD2 (5 bases each). CDR1 LGHDT and CDR2 YNNKEL come from the germline V gene (reference sequence). The CDR3 has 15 amino acids. Trimming left V 4 bases short and J 7 bases short, with 20 bases between. The CDR3 loop is CASSPLAGGPREQYF. DNA for the CDR3: TGTGCCAGCAGCCCCCTAGCTGGGGGTCCGAGGGAGCAGTACTTC.

This clonotype was recorded many times. V and J are TRBV7-6 and TRBJ2-3; TRBD2 might be the D (6 bases). Germline loops: CDR1 SGHVS, CDR2 FNYEAQ. Deletions cut 5 bases from V and 0 bases from J, with 12 bases between. The CDR3 consists of 15 residues. Here the CDR3 reads CASSVSGASTDTQYF. CDR3 DNA sequence: TGTGCCAGCAGCGTTAGCGGAGCTAGCACAGATACGCAGTATTTT.

The table lists this clonotype with many counts. The chain is built from TRBV27 and TRBJ2-2; tentatively, D is TRBD2 (6 bases). The ends were cut back, 5 bases at V and 5 bases at J, with 12 bases in the middle. The length of the CDR3 is 14 residues. Germline CDR1 reads MNHEY; CDR2 reads SMNVEV (reference sequence). The CDR3 DNA reads as TGTGCCAGCAGTACGACTAGACCGACCGGGGAGCTGTTTTTT. As protein: CASSTTRPTGELFF.

This clonotype has a count of ten or more. This chain joins TRBV12-3 or TRBV12-4 and TRBJ2-3; D might be TRBD2 (6 bases). Trimming pared 2 bases from V and 5 bases from J, leaving 14 bases between. CDR3 length: 15 amino acids. The CDR3 here is CASSLFGGTGDTQYF. CDR3 DNA: TGTGCCAGCAGTTTATTCGGCGGGACGGGAGATACGCAGTATTTT.

This clonotype was seen ten or more times. The V call is TRBV3-1, the J call TRBJ2-6; D ambiguous. CDR1 is LGHDT and CDR2 is YNNKEL in the germline V gene (reference sequence). Trimming removed 1 base from V and 0 bases from J, with 4 bases in between. CDR3 length: 15 residues. CDR3 bases: TGTGCCAGCAGCCAAGGGATCTCTGGGGCCAACGTCCTGACTTTC. Translating gives CASSQGISGANVLTF.

The chain has TRBV18 and TRBJ2-5; D possibly corresponds to TRBD1 (5 bases). The germline CDR1 and CDR2 sequences are KGHSH and LQKENI. The CDR3 spans 14 residues. V dropped 6 bases and J dropped 3 bases, with 14 bases sitting between them. This chain's CDR3 is CASSPFGAEETQYF. The DNA of the CDR3 is TGTGCCAGCTCCCCCTTTGGGGCAGAAGAGACCCAGTACTTC.

In this sample, this clonotype turned up many times. An end of the junction does not agree with germline; a read error may underlie this. This chain joins TRBV10-3 and TRBJ1-4, with D maybe TRBD1 (6 bases). The CDR3 loop spans 14 amino acids. In germline, CDR1 is ENHRY, CDR2 SYGVKD. CDR3 amino acids: CAISEGRGEEKTVF. The CDR3 DNA reads TGTGCCATCAGTGAGGGCAGGGGTGAAGAAAAAACTGTTTTT.

The chain carries TRBV25-1 and TRBJ1-4; the D gene is possibly TRBD1 (5 bases). Per germline, CDR1 MGHDK and CDR2 SYGVNS. Trimming took 6 bases from V and 0 from J, leaving 11 bases between them. This CDR3 spans 15 amino acids. The CDR3 reads CASSPGEATNEKLFF. In DNA form, the CDR3 reads TGTGCCAGCAGCCCGGGGGAAGCAACTAATGAAAAACTGTTTTTT.

This clonotype was observed at least ten times. The chain is built from TRBV4-2 and TRBJ2-7, with unresolved D. Germline CDR1 and CDR2: LGHNA and YNFKEQ. Between the trimmed V and J ends, which lost 0 bases and 3 bases, there was a span of 6 bases. CDR3 size: 13 residues. The CDR3, as DNA: TGTGCCAGCAGCCAAGACATCGGCTACGAGCAGTACTTC. Translated, it gives CASSQDIGYEQYF.

This clonotype showed up many times. V usage is TRBV20-1 and J usage is TRBJ2-7, with 9 bases that match TRBD1. The V gene end was trimmed by 0 bases and the J gene end by 0 bases; junction bases not matched to a gene: 6. CDR3 size: 16 residues. From germline, CDR1 is DFQATT and CDR2 SNEGSKA (reference sequence). The CDR3 nucleotides are TGCAGTGCTAGAGATCGTGGGACAGGGTTCTCCTACGAGCAGTACTTC. Protein sequence: CSARDRGTGFSYEQYF.

Ten or more counts support this clonotype. The chain joins TRBV20-1 to TRBJ2-7, with D uncertain. Germline V lookup: CDR1 DFQATT, CDR2 SNEGSKA (reference sequence). There are 14 residues in the CDR3. The CDR3 reads CSPLRAPDPHEQYF. The DNA for the CDR3 is TGCAGCCCCCTACGGGCGCCCGACCCCCACGAGCAGTACTTC.

This clonotype was seen at least ten times. V and J are TRBV15 and TRBJ2-5; TRBD1 agrees at 9 bases. This CDR3 comprises 16 residues. CDR1 is LNHNV and CDR2 is YYDKDF in the germline V gene (reference sequence). Trimming removed 3 bases from V and 5 bases from J; junction bases left unmatched: 10. CDR3 bases: TGTGCCACCAGCAGGGTAGGGACAGGGACCCTGGAGACCCAGTACTTC. This gives the protein CATSRVGTGTLETQYF.

The count of this clonotype is one. J is TRBJ1-6 and V is TRBV6-2 or TRBV6-3, with D possibly TRBD1 on 5 matching bases. The length of the CDR3 is 15 residues. CDR1 and CDR2 (germline): MNHEY, SVGEGT. V was pared by 5 bases and J by 1 base, with 9 bases between. The CDR3 sequence is CASSRRGSYNSPLHF. CDR3 DNA: TGTGCCAGCAGTCGAAGGGGTTCCTATAATTCACCCCTCCACTTT.

Ten or more counts support this clonotype. This rearrangement joins TRBV11-2 to TRBJ2-7; D is unclear. Trimming left V 5 bases short and J 3 bases short, with 14 bases between. The CDR3 loop spans 14 amino acids. Per the germline V gene, CDR1 is SGHAT and CDR2 is FQNNGV. The chain's CDR3 is CASSPHRSRYEQYF. In DNA form, the CDR3 reads TGTGCCAGCAGCCCCCATCGTTCCCGCTACGAGCAGTACTTC.

This clonotype was seen many times. This rearrangement joins TRBV20-1 to TRBJ1-5, with D uncertain. V dropped 5 bases and J dropped 2 bases, with 16 bases sitting between them. This CDR3 region has 15 residues. In germline, CDR1 is DFQATT, CDR2 SNEGSKA (reference sequence). The CDR3 region is CSAFSAGGGNQPQHF. The CDR3 DNA reads as TGCAGTGCTTTTTCAGCGGGAGGCGGCAATCAGCCCCAGCATTTT.

There are many counts of this clonotype. The chain has TRBV20-1 and TRBJ2-3, with 10 bases aligning to TRBD2. V shed 0 bases, J shed 3 bases, and the junction held 3 bases outside the gene matches. In germline, CDR1 is DFQATT, CDR2 SNEGSKA (reference sequence). The CDR3 runs 15 residues. DNA for the CDR3: TGCAGTGCTAGAGAGAGTAGCGGGAGGACAGATACGCAGTATTTT. Residues: CSARESSGRTDTQYF.

This clonotype was seen a few times. CDR3 coding DNA: TGCAGTGCTAGAGGGGGCCGGGACATTCAAGAGACCCAGTACTTC. This gives the protein CSARGGRDIQETQYF. This chain joins TRBV20-1 and TRBJ2-5, with D possibly being TRBD1 (6 bases). Germline CDR1 is DFQATT and CDR2 is SNEGSKA (reference sequence). The V end lost 1 base, the J end lost 2 bases, and 14 bases lay between the germline ends. CDR3 length: 15 amino acids.

This clonotype was counted ten times or more. This chain uses TRBV5-4 with TRBJ1-4; possibly TRBD1 for D (5 bases). V was shortened by 2 bases and J by 0 bases, with 17 bases between the two germline ends. The CDR3 is 18 residues long. Germline CDR1 reads SGHNT; CDR2 reads YYREEE (reference sequence). Written as DNA, the CDR3 is TGTGCCAGCAGCTTTTCCACCGCCATGGGGGCAACTAATGAAAAACTGTTTTTT. This translates into CASSFSTAMGATNEKLFF.

This clonotype was counted at least ten times. The chain has TRBV5-1 and TRBJ2-3; D is unclear. Trimming removed 3 bases at V and 6 bases at J, with 11 bases between. Germline assignment: CDR1 SGHRS and CDR2 YFSETQ. The CDR3 is 13 residues long. DNA for the CDR3: TGCGCCAGCAGCTCCGGCGGTGAGGATACGCAGTATTTT. Translation: CASSSGGEDTQYF.

This clonotype was recorded many times. The rearrangement joins TRBV2 to TRBJ2-7; TRBD1 aligns across 8 bases. After removal of 4 bases from V and 5 bases from J, the junction contained 4 bases not matched to a gene. The V gene's germline CDR1 is SNHLY and CDR2 FYNNEI. The CDR3 totals 13 residues. CDR3 residues: CASSGGQDHEQYF. DNA of the CDR3: TGTGCCAGCAGTGGGGGACAGGACCACGAGCAGTACTTC.

This clonotype showed up many times. This sequence joins TRBV5-1 and TRBJ2-2; D is ambiguous. Germline CDR1 SGHRS, CDR2 YFSETQ. This CDR3 has 15 amino acids. Trimming took off 0 bases at V and 1 base at J, with 7 bases between the two ends. This CDR3 is CASSLDPGNTGELFF. In nucleotides, the CDR3 is TGCGCCAGCAGCTTGGATCCGGGGAACACCGGGGAGCTGTTTTTT. The full variable domain, rest sourced from reference TRBV5-1 and TRBJ2-2, is KAGVTQTPRYLIKTRGQQVTLSCSPISGHRSVSWYQQTPGQGLQFLFEYFSETQRNKGNFPGRFSGRQFSNSRSEMNVSTLELGDSALYLCASSLDPGNTGELFFGEGSRLTVL.

This clonotype was found many times. This rearrangement joins TRBV6-6 to TRBJ1-1; D is ambiguous. There are 12 residues in the CDR3. Trimming cost V 4 bases and J 10 bases, with 13 bases left between them. Germline V gene data show CDR1 as MNHNY and CDR2 as SVGAGI (reference sequence). The DNA for the CDR3 is TGTGCCAGCAGTTCCTCGATCTCACGAGCTTTCTTT. It specifies CASSSSISRAFF.

This clonotype showed up many times. The chain combines TRBV12-3 or TRBV12-4 with TRBJ2-5; D is ambiguous. The CDR3 covers 15 residues. Trimming removed 2 bases at V and 2 bases at J, with 12 bases between. CDR3 DNA: TGTGCCAGCAGTTTAAACACTCTTGTTCAAGAGACCCAGTACTTC. Its translation is CASSLNTLVQETQYF.

This clonotype was picked up many times. V and J are TRBV4-3 and TRBJ2-1, with 8 bases matching TRBD2. Germline V CDR1 and CDR2: LGHNA, YSLEER. V gave up 2 bases and J gave up 6 bases; unmatched junction bases: 18. This CDR3 region has 19 residues. CDR3 sequence (DNA): TGCGCCAGCAGCCAATCTTACCTCCTGAGCGGGAGAACAAGCAATGAGCAGTTCTTC. It is translated as CASSQSYLLSGRTSNEQFF.

The sample holds many counts of this clonotype. This rearrangement joins TRBV12-3 or TRBV12-4 to TRBJ1-1; 7 bases fit TRBD1. With 3 bases clipped from V and 4 bases from J, the junction kept 2 bases outside the gene matches. The CDR3 has 13 amino acids. Here the CDR3 DNA reads TGTGCCAGCAGTTTTTCAGGGGGCACTGAAGCTTTCTTT. It codes for CASSFSGGTEAFF.